This record looks at one T cell receptor beta chain sequence and its context. Its antigen is still unknown. This sample is drawn from a study of T cells after yellow fever vaccination. Template-switching 5'RACE yielded the TCR cDNA; a universal primer site and UMIs were added in the process. TCRdb itself ran the 5' RACE reads through MiXCR, one entry per CDR3 protein. This table has 200,000 to 300,000 distinct CDR3 sequences, 6% to 8% appearing once. CDR3 length: 18 amino acids. The V gene end was trimmed by 5 bases and the J gene end by 9 bases; junction bases not matched to a gene: 14. Looked up from germline, CDR1 is SGHAT and CDR2 is FQNNGV. Whole-study findings and limits: Although the secondary response was weaker, it peaked faster, at day 5 versus 15. Just a small share of clonotypes turned up in the CD4 compartment as well as the CD8 compartment. Abundant clonotypes from the bulk population could get into FACS-sorted repertoires as contaminants.

Sequences were derived from CD4+ T cells sorted from PBMCs, sampled on the day of the yellow fever booster vaccination. The receptor's source is a man aged 25-45 years who received the YFV17D yellow fever vaccine. The V and J genes are TRBV11-2 and TRBJ2-1; 15 nucleotides match TRBD2. The CDR3, as DNA: TGTGCCAGCAGCCTTGAAGGGACTAGCGGGAGGTTCCTGGGTGAGCAGTTCTTC. Translating gives CASSLEGTSGRFLGEQFF. Combining the CDR3 with reference TRBV11-2 and TRBJ2-1 gives the whole variable domain EAGVAQSPRYKIIEKRQSVAFWCNPISGHATLYWYQQILGQGPKLLIQFQNNGVVDDSQLPKDRFSAERLKGVDSTLKIQPAKLEDSAVYLCASSLEGTSGRFLGEQFFGPGTRLTVL.